Listed below are T cell receptor beta chains from one sample, sequenced in a study of shared clonotypes between healthy human individuals. Sequencing was performed with immunoSEQ multiplex PCR; in TCRdb, only in-frame clones are kept and a portion is missing. The sample has about 2 million clones; about 95% are singletons. The sample was naive CD8+ T cells sorted from blood. The receptors derive from a man aged 18 to 35 in good health. Both conserved end residues are part of each CDR3. A D gene is named only where the DNA matches it firmly. Rows may omit the clone size; those that give it use once, few, many or a size class.

>TRBJ1-1|.|TRBV18|.
CASSPQGVLVMNTEAFF
TGTGCCAGCTCACCACAGGGTGTTCTCGTCATGAACACTGAAGCTTTCTTT
>TRBJ2-1|TRBD2|TRBV9|.
CASSGEAGGSYNEQFF
TGTGCCAGCAGCGGGGAAGCGGGGGGCTCCTACAATGAGCAGTTCTTC
>TRBJ2-2|.|TRBV19|.
CASSKETPNTGELFF
TGTGCCAGTAGTAAGGAGACACCAAACACCGGGGAGCTGTTTTTT
>TRBJ2-5|.|TRBV4-3|.
CASSQDWRGETQYF
TGCGCCAGCAGCCAAGATTGGCGCGGGGAGACCCAGTACTTC
>TRBJ2-3|.|TRBV6-1|.
CATLGGYTQYF
TGTGCCACCCTAGGAGGGTATACGCAGTATTTT
>TRBJ2-1|.|TRBV2|.
CASSDGPSDSYEQFF
TGTGCCAGCAGTGATGGTCCCTCCGATTCCTATGAGCAGTTCTTC
>TRBJ2-7|TRBD2|TRBV6-1|.
CASSETSGVYEQYF
TGTGCCAGCAGTGAAACTAGCGGGGTCTACGAGCAGTACTTC
>TRBJ2-3|.|TRBV5-6|.
CASSLEGPTHTQYF
TGTGCCAGCAGCTTGGAGGGACCGACTCATACGCAGTATTTT
>TRBJ2-7|.|TRBV7-8|.
CASSSWSGGSYEQYF
TGTGCCAGCAGCAGCTGGTCCGGCGGCTCCTACGAGCAGTACTTC
>TRBJ1-2|TRBD1|TRBV30|.
CACWVTGGRGYTF
TGTGCCTGTTGGGTAACAGGGGGGAGGGGCTACACCTTC
>TRBJ2-7|TRBD1|TRBV4-1|.
CASSSDRAYEQYF
TGCGCCAGCAGCTCGGACAGGGCCTACGAGCAGTACTTC
>TRBJ1-1|.|TRBV28|.
CASTVYERIRGRASSEAFF
TGTGCCAGCACAGTTTACGAGCGGATCCGGGGACGTGCAAGTTCTGAAGCTTTCTTT
>TRBJ2-7|.|TRBV7-3|.
CASSFRPVDEQYF
TGTGCCAGCAGCTTCCGTCCTGTCGACGAGCAGTACTTC
>TRBJ2-7|.|TRBV28|once
CASSLLIGQSGYEQYF
TGTGCCAGCAGTTTGCTGATAGGACAGTCGGGGTACGAGCAGTACTTC
>TRBJ2-5|.|TRBV7-2|.
CASSSPDSPLRVETQYF
TGTGCCAGCAGCTCCCCTGACAGCCCTTTAAGGGTAGAGACCCAGTACTTC
>TRBJ1-4|TRBD1|TRBV5-1|.
CASSPRGAGNEKLFF
TGCGCCAGCAGCCCCAGGGGGGCTGGTAATGAAAAACTGTTTTTT
>TRBJ2-3|TRBD2|TRBV13|.
CASSATLAGGPFDTDTQYF
TGTGCCAGCAGCGCAACACTAGCGGGGGGGCCCTTCGACACAGATACGCAGTATTTT
>TRBJ2-3|.|TRBV6-5|.
CASSYSGGDHTDTQYF
TGTGCCAGCAGTTACTCAGGCGGGGACCACACAGATACGCAGTATTTT
>TRBJ1-2|.|TRBV2|.
CASSEGGGEYGYTF
TGTGCCAGCAGTGAAGGCGGGGGGGAGTATGGCTACACCTTC
>TRBJ1-2|.|TRBV4-1|.
CASSQEGTGSDGYTF
TGCGCCAGCAGCCAAGAGGGCACCGGGAGTGATGGCTACACCTTC
>TRBJ2-7|TRBD1|TRBV4-1|.
CASSHGQGSEQYF
TGCGCCAGCAGCCACGGACAGGGGAGCGAGCAGTACTTC
>TRBJ2-7|.|TRBV7-9|.
CASSSGPLTSYEQYF
TGTGCCAGCAGCTCGGGACCGCTTACATCCTACGAGCAGTACTTC
>TRBJ2-7|.|TRBV6-5|.
CASAAVRSYEQYF
TGTGCCAGCGCGGCGGTGCGTTCCTACGAGCAGTACTTC
>TRBJ1-1|.|TRBV10-3|.
CAIRGTETEAFF
TGTGCCATCAGGGGCACTGAGACTGAAGCTTTCTTT
>TRBJ2-1|.|TRBV7-2|.
CASSLELSYNEQFF
TGTGCCAGCAGCTTAGAGTTGTCCTACAATGAGCAGTTCTTC
>TRBJ2-7|.|TRBV11-2|once
CASSLGGSYEQYF
TGTGCCAGCAGCTTAGGGGGCAGCTACGAGCAGTACTTC
>TRBJ1-1|.|TRBV19|.
CASSPGLRGYEAFF
TGTGCCAGTAGCCCGGGGCTCAGGGGCTATGAAGCTTTCTTT
>TRBJ1-1|TRBD1|TRBV6-6|.
CASSTPGQGEAFF
TGTGCCAGCAGTACGCCGGGACAGGGAGAAGCTTTCTTT
>TRBJ2-7|TRBD1|TRBV5-6|.
CASSLDGQAYEQYF
TGTGCCAGCAGCTTGGACGGACAGGCCTACGAGCAGTACTTC
>TRBJ1-5|TRBD1|TRBV2|once
CASSVGQGLNQPQHF
TGTGCCAGCAGTGTGGGACAGGGATTGAATCAGCCCCAGCATTTT
>TRBJ2-7|.|TRBV6-5|.
CASSYSIGGEQYF
TGTGCCAGCAGTTACTCCATAGGGGGCGAGCAGTACTTC
>TRBJ2-7|TRBD1|TRBV4-1|.
CASSQGVGQGYEQYF
TGCGCCAGCAGCCAAGGGGTCGGACAGGGGTACGAGCAGTACTTC
>TRBJ2-5|.|TRBV11-1|.
CASSWGTLETQYF
TGTGCCAGCAGCTGGGGGACTCTGGAGACCCAGTACTTC
>TRBJ2-7|TRBD2|TRBV19|.
CASSFRGEYEQYF
TGTGCCAGCAGTTTCCGGGGGGAGTACGAGCAGTACTTC
>TRBJ1-2|.|TRBV28|.
CASSFKENYGYTF
TGTGCCAGCAGTTTTAAGGAGAACTATGGCTACACCTTC
>TRBJ2-7|.|TRBV7-9|.
CASSPAATYEQYF
TGTGCCAGCAGCCCAGCGGCCACCTACGAGCAGTACTTC
>TRBJ2-3|TRBD2|TRBV7-3|.
CASSSSGGLTDTQYF
TGTGCCAGCAGCTCTAGCGGGGGGCTCACAGATACGCAGTATTTT
>TRBJ2-1|TRBD1|TRBV25-1|.
CASLPGQGSYNEQFF
TGTGCCAGCCTCCCGGGACAGGGCTCCTACAATGAGCAGTTCTTC
>TRBJ1-2|TRBD1|TRBV4-1|.
CASSLVGQGGSSYTF
TGCGCCAGCAGCCTCGTAGGACAGGGAGGATCTTCTTACACCTTC
>TRBJ1-5|.|TRBV4-1|.
CASSQVLVGNQPQHF
TGCGCCAGCAGCCAAGTCCTGGTTGGGAATCAGCCCCAGCATTTT
>TRBJ1-2|TRBD1|TRBV7-9|.
CASSPGGGTGGYKFYGYTF
TGTGCCAGCAGCCCAGGAGGAGGGACAGGGGGTTATAAATTTTATGGCTACACCTTC
>TRBJ2-7|TRBD1|TRBV29-1|.
CSVMYRGVYEQYF
TGCAGCGTTATGTACAGGGGGGTCTACGAGCAGTACTTC
>TRBJ2-7|TRBD1|TRBV7-9|once
CASSLRGQDEQYF
TGTGCCAGCAGCCTCAGGGGGCAGGACGAGCAGTACTTC
>TRBJ2-7|.|TRBV7-9|once
CASSLKRDEQYF
TGTGCCAGCAGCTTAAAAAGGGATGAGCAGTACTTC
>TRBJ1-1|.|TRBV7-9|.
CASSPTGGGTEAFF
TGTGCCAGCAGCCCCACCGGAGGTGGCACTGAAGCTTTCTTT
>TRBJ1-2|.|TRBV7-8|.
CASSLSYRLADGYTF
TGTGCCAGCAGCTTATCGTATCGGCTGGCCGACGGCTACACCTTC
>TRBJ1-5|.|TRBV28|.
CASSLVPGAQPQHF
TGTGCCAGCAGTTTGGTTCCGGGGGCTCAGCCCCAGCATTTT
>TRBJ2-7|.|TRBV5-1|.
CASSPIGGTYEQYF
TGCGCCAGCAGCCCGATCGGGGGAACCTACGAGCAGTACTTC
>TRBJ2-2|.|TRBV11-2|.
CASSLAGVGTGELFF
TGTGCCAGCAGCTTAGCAGGGGTCGGTACCGGGGAGCTGTTTTTT
>TRBJ2-5|.|TRBV11-2|.
CASSLTISIKETQYF
TGTGCCAGCAGCTTGACGATTAGTATTAAGGAGACCCAGTACTTC
>TRBJ1-6|TRBD1|TRBV7-8|.
CASSFLTGGYSPLHF
TGTGCCAGCAGCTTTTTGACAGGGGGTTATTCACCCCTCCACTTT